The sequence of this T cell receptor beta chain was determined in a study of Ad26.COV2.S vaccination and SARS-CoV-2 variants. Points from the study as a whole: Relative to placebo recipients, vaccine recipients exhibited elevated spike-specific TCR breadth.

Turning to this clone: Antigen: not known.

The V gene's germline CDR1 is SGHNT and CDR2 YENEEA. V gave up 5 bases and J gave up 0 bases, with 12 bases separating them. This CDR3 has 15 amino acids. Clones were read by immunoSEQ multiplex PCR, and TCRdb kept only the in-frame ones, dropping some. The repertoire holds hundreds of thousands of clones, with around nine tenths as singletons. Treatment described: over 15 received Ad26.COV2.S at low or high dose, single or two shots; about 5 received placebo; per-sample allocation not given. The samples date from day 63 after the first vaccine or placebo injection. This chain joins TRBV11-3 and TRBJ2-3; D may be TRBD2 (6 bases). The origin of this receptor is a person aged 18-60 years who received the Ad26.COV2.S COVID-19 vaccine or a placebo. The sample in question was peripheral blood, obtained in a trial of Ad26.COV2.S vaccine versus placebo. The CDR3 nucleotides are TGTGCCAGCAGCCCCGGGCTAGCGAGCACAGATACGCAGTATTTT. This translates into CASSPGLASTDTQYF. The complete variable domain, with remaining parts taken from reference TRBV11-3 and TRBJ2-3, reads EAGVVQSPRYKIIEKKQPVAFWCNPISGHNTLYWYLQNLGQGPELLIRYENEEAVDDSQLPKDRFSAERLKGVDSTLKIQPAELGDSAVYLCASSPGLASTDTQYFGPGTRLTVL.